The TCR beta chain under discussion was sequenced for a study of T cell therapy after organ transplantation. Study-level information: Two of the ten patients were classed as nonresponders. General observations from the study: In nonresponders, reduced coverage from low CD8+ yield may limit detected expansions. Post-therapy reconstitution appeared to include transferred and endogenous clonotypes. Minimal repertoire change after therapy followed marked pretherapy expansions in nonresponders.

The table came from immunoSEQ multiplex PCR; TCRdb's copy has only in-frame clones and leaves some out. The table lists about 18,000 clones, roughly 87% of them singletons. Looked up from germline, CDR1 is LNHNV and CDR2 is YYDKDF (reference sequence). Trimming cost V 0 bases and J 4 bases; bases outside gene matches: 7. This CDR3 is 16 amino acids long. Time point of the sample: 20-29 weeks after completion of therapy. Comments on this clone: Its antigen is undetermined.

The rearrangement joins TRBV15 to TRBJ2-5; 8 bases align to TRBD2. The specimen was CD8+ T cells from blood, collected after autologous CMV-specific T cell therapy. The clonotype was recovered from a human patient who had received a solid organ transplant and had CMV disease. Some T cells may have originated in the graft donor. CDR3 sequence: CATSRDGGTSGETQYF. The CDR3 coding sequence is TGTGCCACCAGCAGAGATGGCGGTACTAGCGGAGAGACCCAGTACTTC.